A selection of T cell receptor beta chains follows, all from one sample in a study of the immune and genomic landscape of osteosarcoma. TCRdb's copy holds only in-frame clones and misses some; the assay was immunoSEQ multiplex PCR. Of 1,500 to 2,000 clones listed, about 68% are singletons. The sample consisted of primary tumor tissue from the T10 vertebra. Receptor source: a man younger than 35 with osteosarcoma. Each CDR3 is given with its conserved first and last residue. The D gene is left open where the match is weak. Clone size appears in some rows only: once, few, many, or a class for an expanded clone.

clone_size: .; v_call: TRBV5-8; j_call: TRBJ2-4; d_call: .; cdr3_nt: TGTGCCAGCAGCCTTGGGTCTCAAGGAAACATTCAGTACTTC; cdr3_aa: CASSLGSQGNIQYF
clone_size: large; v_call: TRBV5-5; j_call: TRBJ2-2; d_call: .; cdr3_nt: TGTGCCAGCAGCTTGGGCAGTACCGGGGAGCTGTTTTTT; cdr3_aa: CASSLGSTGELFF
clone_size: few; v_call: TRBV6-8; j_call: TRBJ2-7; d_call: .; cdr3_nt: TGTGCCAGCAGTGATGGGGCCGAGCAGTACTTC; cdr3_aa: CASSDGAEQYF
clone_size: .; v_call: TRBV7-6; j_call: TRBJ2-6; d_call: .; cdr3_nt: TGTGCCAGCAGCTTAAGCTCTGGGGCCAACGTCCTGACTTTC; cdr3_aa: CASSLSSGANVLTF
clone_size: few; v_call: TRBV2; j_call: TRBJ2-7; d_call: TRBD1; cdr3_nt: TGTGCCACCGACGGACAGGGTCCTTACGAGCAGTACTTC; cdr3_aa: CATDGQGPYEQYF
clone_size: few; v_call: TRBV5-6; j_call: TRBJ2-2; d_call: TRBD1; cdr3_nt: TGTGCCAGCAGCTCCTACAGGGGACCGAACACCGGGGAGCTGTTTTTT; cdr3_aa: CASSSYRGPNTGELFF
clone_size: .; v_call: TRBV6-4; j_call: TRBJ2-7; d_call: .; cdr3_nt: TGTGCCAGCAGTGAAGGGATTTTATCCTACGAGCAGTACTTC; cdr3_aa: CASSEGILSYEQYF
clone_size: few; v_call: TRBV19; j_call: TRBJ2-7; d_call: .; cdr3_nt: TGTGCCAGTAGTGAGACGGCGGCCGGGGGCTACGACGAGCAGTACTTC; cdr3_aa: CASSETAAGGYDEQYF
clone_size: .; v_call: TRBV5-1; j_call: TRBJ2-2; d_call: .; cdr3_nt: TGCGCCAGCAGGACACAAACCGGGGAGCTGTTTTTT; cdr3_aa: CASRTQTGELFF
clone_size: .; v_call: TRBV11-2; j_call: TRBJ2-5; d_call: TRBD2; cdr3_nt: TGTGCCAGCAGCTTAGATCTGGCTAGCGGGGTCCAAGAGACCCAGTACTTC; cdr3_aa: CASSLDLASGVQETQYF
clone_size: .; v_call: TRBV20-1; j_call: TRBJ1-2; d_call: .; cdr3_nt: TGCAGTGCCCGTATCCAGGGGAGCTACACCTTC; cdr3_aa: CSARIQGSYTF
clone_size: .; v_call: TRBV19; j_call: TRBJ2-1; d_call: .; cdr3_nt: TGTGCCAGTAGTATTGAATACGAAAGCTCCTACAATGAGCAGTTCTTC; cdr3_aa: CASSIEYESSYNEQFF
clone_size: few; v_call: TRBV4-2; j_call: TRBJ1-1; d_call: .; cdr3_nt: TGTGCCAGCAGCCAAAGAACAACAGAGAACACTGAAGCTTTCTTT; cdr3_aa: CASSQRTTENTEAFF
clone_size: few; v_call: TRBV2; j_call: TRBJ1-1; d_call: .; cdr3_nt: TGTGCCAGCAGTGTCCAGAACACTGAAGCTTTCTTT; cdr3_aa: CASSVQNTEAFF
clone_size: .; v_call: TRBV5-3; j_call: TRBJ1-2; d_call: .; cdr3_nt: TGTGCCAGCAGAGACGGGACGGAATATGGCTACACCTTC; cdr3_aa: CASRDGTEYGYTF
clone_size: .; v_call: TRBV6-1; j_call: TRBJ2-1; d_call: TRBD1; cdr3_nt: TGTGCCAGCAGCAAGGACAGGAACAATGAGCAGTTCTTC; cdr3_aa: CASSKDRNNEQFF
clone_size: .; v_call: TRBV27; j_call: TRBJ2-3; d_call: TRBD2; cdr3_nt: TGTGCCAGCAGACCATCCCTCGGACTAGCCGATACGCAGTATTTT; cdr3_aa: CASRPSLGLADTQYF
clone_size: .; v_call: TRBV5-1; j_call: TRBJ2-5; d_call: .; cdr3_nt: TGCGCCAGCAGCCGGTGGACACAGGGTGGTCAAGAGACCCAGTACTTC; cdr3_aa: CASSRWTQGGQETQYF
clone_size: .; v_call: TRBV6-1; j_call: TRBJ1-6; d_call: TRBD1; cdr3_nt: TGTGCCAGCAGTGAAGTGTCGTGGGACAGTGAGGACTTT; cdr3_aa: CASSEVSWDSEDF
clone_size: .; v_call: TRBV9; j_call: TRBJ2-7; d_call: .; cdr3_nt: TGTGCCAGCAGCCCTGGGGGAGGGACAGGCTGGTACGAGCAGTACTTC; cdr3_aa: CASSPGGGTGWYEQYF
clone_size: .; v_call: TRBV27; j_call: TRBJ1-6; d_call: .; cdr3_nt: TGTGCCAGCAGTTTATTAACGGTAGGAGGTTCACCCCTCCACTTT; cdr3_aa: CASSLLTVGGSPLHF
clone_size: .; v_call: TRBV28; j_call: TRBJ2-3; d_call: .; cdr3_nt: TGTGCCAGCAGTTTAGAGGCTAGCTATCGCCACACAGATACGCAGTATTTT; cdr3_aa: CASSLEASYRHTDTQYF
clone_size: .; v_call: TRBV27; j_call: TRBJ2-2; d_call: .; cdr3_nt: TGTGCCAGCAGTTTATCGCGGGGCACCGGGGAGCTGTTTTTT; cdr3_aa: CASSLSRGTGELFF
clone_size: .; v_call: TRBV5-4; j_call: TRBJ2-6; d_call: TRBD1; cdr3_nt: TGTGCCAGCAGCTTCGCGACAGGGGGAAGTGGGGCCAACGTCCTGACTTTC; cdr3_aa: CASSFATGGSGANVLTF
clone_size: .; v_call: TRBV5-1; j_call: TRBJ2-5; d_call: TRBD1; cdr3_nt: TGCGCCAGCAGCTTAAATACAGGGGGTAATGGGGAGACCCAGTACTTC; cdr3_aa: CASSLNTGGNGETQYF
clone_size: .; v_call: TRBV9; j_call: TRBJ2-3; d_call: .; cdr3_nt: TGTGCCAGCAGCGTTGACAATACAGATACGCAGTATTTT; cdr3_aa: CASSVDNTDTQYF
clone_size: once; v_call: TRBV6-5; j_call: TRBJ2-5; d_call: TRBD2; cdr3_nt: TGTGCCAGCAGTTACTCAGCGGGGATGGGAGAGACCCAGTACTTC; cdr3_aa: CASSYSAGMGETQYF
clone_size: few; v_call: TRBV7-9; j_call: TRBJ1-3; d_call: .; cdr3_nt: TGTGCCAGCATTCTGGGGCAGGGAACGGGAAACACCATATATTTT; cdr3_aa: CASILGQGTGNTIYF
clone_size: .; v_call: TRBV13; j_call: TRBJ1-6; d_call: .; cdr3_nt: TGTGCCAGCAGTACGATGGGGGGGGCGGCTCAGGGATCACCCCTCCACTTT; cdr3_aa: CASSTMGGAAQGSPLHF
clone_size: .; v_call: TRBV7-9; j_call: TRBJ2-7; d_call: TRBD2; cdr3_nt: TGTGCCAGCAGCTTAGGGAGGACGGAGCGGGGGGCCGTCTCCTACGAGCAGTACTTC; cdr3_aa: CASSLGRTERGAVSYEQYF
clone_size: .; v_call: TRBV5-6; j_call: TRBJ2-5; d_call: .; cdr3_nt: TGTGCCAGCAGCTTACACGGCGGGCGAGAGACCCAGTACTTC; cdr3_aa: CASSLHGGRETQYF
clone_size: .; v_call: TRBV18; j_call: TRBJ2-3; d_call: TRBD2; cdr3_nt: TGTGCCAGCTCACTCGGACTAGACGGGACAGATACGCAGTATTTT; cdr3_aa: CASSLGLDGTDTQYF
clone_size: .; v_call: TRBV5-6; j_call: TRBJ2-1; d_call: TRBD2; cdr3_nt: TGTGCCAGCAGCCGGGGGGGCCAGGGTGTACCCTACAATGAGCAGTTCTTC; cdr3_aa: CASSRGGQGVPYNEQFF
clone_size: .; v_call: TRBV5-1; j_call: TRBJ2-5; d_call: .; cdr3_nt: TGCGCCAGCAGCGGGCAGTCGGACAGAAGCCAAGAGACCCAGTACTTC; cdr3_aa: CASSGQSDRSQETQYF
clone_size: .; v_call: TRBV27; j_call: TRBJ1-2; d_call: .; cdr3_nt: TGTGCCAGCAGCTCGGGGTCTGCTTGGGGCTACACCTTC; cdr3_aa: CASSSGSAWGYTF